This T cell receptor (beta chain) came from a study of cytomegalovirus exposure and HLA in healthy donors (dated by TCRdb to about 2017). Study-level background: In an earlier analysis of some 610 of the donors, approximately 260 Gb of sequence data and roughly 100 million unique TCR beta sequences from 150 million to 200 million T cells were reported. Around 320 gigabases of sequencing data and tens of millions of unique TCR sequences were included in an early release covering over 600 HLA-typed donors. Of the 300 to 500 genotyped donors, 70% to 90% were placed in the genetic ancestry cluster associated with self-reported Caucasian donors. The aim of the study was to test whether cataloging public T cell receptors could identify signatures of past pathogen exposure. The study used immunosequencing to profile the T cell repertoires of approximately 650 subjects and linked those repertoires to cytomegalovirus serostatus. A separate validation cohort of 100 to 150 different subjects was used in addition to the approximately 700-subject first cohort. High-throughput TCR immunosequencing, statistical association of individual TCRs with disease status, and machine learning were combined to predict cytomegalovirus infection status. A later analysis re-examined previously published TCR beta repertoires from roughly 650 donors and added high-resolution HLA genotyping to investigate patterns of TCR occurrence. The later analysis used no new phenotypic data to find candidate immune exposures, relying instead on TCR beta sequences and their occurrence across donors. An earlier analysis of around 640 of the donors used high-throughput TCR beta sequencing to judge whether each TCR beta V gene segment behaved as functional or pseudogenic. Donor age, sex, ethnicity and CMV serostatus were collected together with the repertoire data. A later genetic analysis took genome-wide SNP genotypes for about 55% of the 666 donors and used that subset as a discovery cohort. All discovery cohort repertoires had been generated on a single sequencing platform. HLA typing covered class I and class II loci at four-digit resolution. The number of donors typed differed by locus, with 629-630 for A, B, C, DRB1 and DQB1, around 560 for DQA1, 600 to 610 for DPA1, and some 440 for DPB1. Several DR-DQ haplotypes were handled as single units for association and clustering because linkage in the cohort was strong. Across approximately 400 genotyped donors of the cohort, an average of about 240,000 unique TCR beta nucleotide sequences per donor were sequenced, and 15% to 20% of those sequences were non-productive. The study at large found these results: A total of around 150 TCR beta chains were listed by the study as associated with cytomegalovirus. The authors suggested that the approach could potentially be extended to other disease states and immunological phenotypes. An association between a missense DCLRE1C variant and V-gene and J-gene trimming of TCR beta chains was found in a later genetic analysis and replicated in an independent cohort. A few of the identified cytomegalovirus-associated TCR beta chains were confirmed in vitro to be specific for cytomegalovirus antigens. A cluster of highly shared sequence variants was judged likely to be a technical artifact of the sequencing pipeline. Cytomegalovirus status was reported to be diagnosed by the classifier with high specificity and sensitivity in both the original and validation cohorts. Assigning TCR associations to individual alleles was difficult when HLA alleles, especially DR and DQ, strongly co-occurred. According to a later genetic analysis, donors in an Asian-associated ancestry cluster had fewer N-insertions in productive TCRs than the approximately 700-donor mean. Because counts were too low, roughly 17 rarely observed V segments, including chromosome 9 orphons, were left out of the earlier analysis of some 600 of the donors. A further reported finding was that TCR beta sequences accurately predicted the HLA-A and HLA-B alleles for most subjects in the first cohort. In a later analysis, HLA-associated TCR beta chains were found to be more clonally expanded and to have lower generation probabilities than equally common non-associated chains. A later analysis reported that several top co-occurrence clusters appeared linked to parvovirus B19, influenza, CMV and Epstein-Barr virus. In an earlier analysis of some 500 of the donors, most TCR beta V segments appeared in productive rearrangements about 87% or about 30% of the time, broadly matching IMGT annotations. Correlated functional status among segregating V segments might reflect linkage disequilibrium, but an unknown experimental factor could not be ruled out. At a false discovery rate of 0.05, a later analysis linked 15,000 to 20,000 TCR beta sequences to specific HLA alleles. Only TCR beta chains were sequenced in this cohort, and the absence of alpha or paired-chain data limited detectable features. While some public TCRs were present in many individuals, most TCR sequences turned up only very rarely across donors. Some IMGT-functional V segments, including TRBV6-2 and TRBV6-3, could not be told apart with the 87-base-pair reads, so those segments were excluded. According to a later analysis, most CMV-associated TCR beta chains appeared to be HLA-restricted, and the HLA associations seemed to be driven largely by CMV exposure. In a later analysis, TCR association rates were found to vary across HLA loci, with the most associated TCRs seen for DRB1 alleles and the fewest for HLA-C alleles. The only immune exposure information available for the cohort was CMV serostatus. The presence/absence analyses assumed that sequencing depth was roughly uniform across donors, and that assumption may not be true. Because some donors lacked HLA typing at each locus, the association tests relied only on the typed subset.

As concerns this clone: Its specific antigen is unknown. No much larger clonotype is one base removed from it; base qualities were not supplied.

Library creation used the immunoSEQ multiplex PCR assay. A mixture of 60 forward primers for TCR Vbeta segments and 13 reverse primers for TCR Jbeta segments was used in the multiplex PCR. A multiplex PCR assay on genomic DNA amplified the CDR3 region of rearranged TCR beta genes. The Illumina HiSeq System was used to sequence the amplified TCR beta libraries as 87-base-pair reads. Processing in the source paper ran as follows. A later analysis tallied roughly 76 million unique TCR beta chains across the 640 or so repertoires, and 10 million to 11 million of those chains were shared by two or more donors. Raw reads were error-corrected and collapsed into unique sequences with a nearest-neighbor algorithm that merged closely related sequences to remove PCR and sequencing errors. To assign V, D and J gene segments, CDR3 sequences were aligned to IMGT reference sequences. Each retained sequence needed at least a six-nucleotide match to both a V gene segment and a J gene segment. A rearrangement counted as productive if the CDR3 had no stop codons and remained in frame with V and J, and every other rearrangement counted as non-productive. CDR3 was defined according to IMGT convention as the region running from the second conserved V-encoded cysteine to the conserved J-encoded phenylalanine. Sequences without an unambiguous match to a single V gene segment were excluded from the earlier analysis of approximately 560 of the donors. An earlier analysis of approximately 590 of the donors classified V segments as functional when productive rearrangements were above 56.7% and as segregating when the standard deviation between donors was above 5%. To diagnose cytomegalovirus status from the catalog of TCR beta chain sequences, a statistical classification framework was built. A later analysis assigned V and J genes by comparing TCR nucleotide sequences with IMGT/GENE-DB human TR gene sequences. In a later analysis, CDR3 sequences and most-parsimonious VDJ recombination scenarios were assigned using the TCRdist pipeline. In a later analysis, each TCR beta chain was defined by its CDR3 amino acid sequence together with its V-gene family, and reads lacking a unique V-gene family were excluded. To address suspected cross-contamination and a sequencing artifact, a later analysis removed over 500 highly shared, low-generation-probability nucleotide sequences. For each public chain, a later analysis derived a clonal expansion index from normalized ranks of inferred template counts within each repertoire. A later analysis computed generation probabilities with a VDJ recombination model fitted to out-of-frame rearrangements, and checked the results against IGoR. Hypergeometric tests were used in a later analysis to score TCR-TCR, TCR-HLA and TCR-CMV co-occurrence, with a repertoire-size bias correction applied to the TCR pairs. A later analysis estimated false discovery rates by permuting HLA or CMV assignments 20 times. In a later analysis, co-occurring TCRs were grouped using DBSCAN, with TCRdist sequence similarity added in when clustering inside HLA-allele-positive subsets. For co-occurrence clustering, repertoires with fewer than 30,000 or more than 120,000 public chains were excluded, along with 4 to 6 repertoires with anomalous nucleotide sharing. The table comes from immuneACCESS by way of TCRdb, which keeps in-frame sequences with V and J called. Part of the clones is missing from these tables; in studies checked, under half for an unresolved V gene and the rest for unknown reasons. V and J calls and clone size come straight from that table; D and trimming were deduced from the DNA. Counted in this sample were about 180,000 clones; around three quarters of them appeared once. The ten top clones hold about 2.1% of the sample.

CDR1 and CDR2, per the germline V gene (reference sequence), are SEHNR and FQNEAQ. The CDR3, cysteine through phenylalanine, is 16 amino acids long. Just the 48-base CDR3 DNA is kept, in frame starting at base 1. V is cut by 5 bases and J by 5 bases, and the space between the germline ends is 21 bases. The cohort consisted of some 730 healthy bone marrow donors. Cohort members were all nominally healthy when sampled, although unrecorded immune exposures were likely present. The donor was CMV seronegative and belonged to the group of around 400 seronegative cohort members. A peripheral blood sample was collected from each donor, and TCR beta sequencing was performed on peripheral blood mononuclear cells. The Qiagen DNeasy Blood Extraction Kit was used to extract genomic DNA from the blood cell samples.

The source of this sequence is a woman aged 25 to 39 in good health and CMV-seronegative. The V and J genes are TRBV7-9 and TRBJ2-5, with TRBD1 as a weak D call on 6 bases. The sequencing input was PBMCs. The DNA sequence is given as TGTGCCAGCAGCCCACGGACAGATATCGGGATCGAGACCCAGTACTTC. The encoded protein is CASSPRTDIGIETQYF. This CDR3, with the reference TRBV7-9 and TRBJ2-5 proteins standing in past its ends, gives the full variable domain DTGVSQNPRHKITKRGQNVTFRCDPISEHNRLYWYRQTLGQGPEFLTYFQNEAQLEKSRLLSDRFSAERPKGSFSTLEIQRTEQGDSAMYLCASSPRTDIGIETQYFGPGTRLLVL.